This is a list of T cell receptor beta chains from one sample in a study of regulatory T cells in long-lasting Graves disease. TCRdb re-derived calls from the multiplex PCR reads in MiXCR, one entry per CDR3 protein. The sample lists hundreds of thousands of distinct CDR3 sequences; around 23% were seen once. Sequencing was performed on peripheral blood mononuclear cells (PBMCs), taken when the disease was refractory, from a patient treated with antithyroid drugs. The receptors were sampled from a female donor with Graves disease. Each CDR3 is given without its conserved first and last residue.

TRBJ2-4 | TRBV12-3/TRBV12-4 | ASGLAKNIQY
TRBJ2-2 | TRBV28 | ASTAGGSTGELF
TRBJ2-4 | TRBV19 | ASSTGGLDIQY
TRBJ2-3 | TRBV7-8 | ASSLVREGPPTDTQY
TRBJ2-3 | TRBV14 | ASSLIADTQY
TRBJ1-1 | TRBV7-6 | ASSFRGLTEAF
TRBJ2-2 | TRBV5-4 | ASSRDYSNTGELF
TRBJ1-1 | TRBV20-1 | SARDPDLNTEAF
TRBJ2-1 | TRBV2 | ASSEKIVYYNEQF
TRBJ2-7 | TRBV20-1 | SADDPRVREQY
TRBJ2-7 | TRBV20-1 | SAPTREPSYEQY
TRBJ2-6 | TRBV2 | ASSGHAGSGANVLT
TRBJ1-6 | TRBV20-1 | SANPPGQGNSPLH
TRBJ2-5 | TRBV6-2/TRBV6-3 | ASTAVETQY
TRBJ1-1 | TRBV3-1 | ASSQDRVGVRAF
TRBJ2-7 | TRBV9 | ASSAGLARNEQY
TRBJ2-3 | TRBV24-1 | ATSDWTVTDTQY
TRBJ1-1 | TRBV20-1 | SARREGRTEAF
TRBJ2-3 | TRBV7-9 | ASRDSGDTQY
TRBJ1-6 | TRBV28 | ASSLGRAALH
TRBJ1-3 | TRBV28 | ASNLSRGSGNTIY
TRBJ2-7 | TRBV28 | ASSPPGSNSYEQY
TRBJ2-1 | TRBV6-1 | ASLRDRGLQEQF
TRBJ2-2 | TRBV9 | ASSVGHGLQGVQVGELF